These 29 T cell receptor beta chains originate from one sample sequenced in a study of response to subunit inactivated influenza vaccine. MiXCR, run by TCRdb on the RT-PCR reads, gives a single entry per CDR3 protein. The sample contains around 190,000 distinct CDR3 sequences, about an eighth of which appear only once. The source material was CD8+ T cells sorted from PBMCs, sampled less than 6 days after vaccination. The source is a man aged 45-65 years who received an inactivated influenza vaccine.

This clonotype has only a few counts. This sequence joins TRBV4-3 and TRBJ2-7, with no clear D. V was cut by 0 bases and J by 2 bases, with 11 bases left in between. CDR1 and CDR2 (germline): LGHNA, YSLEER. The CDR3 is 15 residues long. This CDR3 reads CASSQDKAGAYEQYF. The CDR3 coding sequence is TGCGCCAGCAGCCAAGATAAGGCAGGTGCCTACGAGCAGTACTTC.

This clonotype was seen a few times. This sequence joins TRBV12-3 or TRBV12-4 and TRBJ2-6; D gene ambiguous. V was pared by 7 bases and J by 0 bases, with 4 bases between. CDR3 length: 13 residues. The CDR3 nucleotides are TGTGCCAGCACCCCCTCTGGGGCCAACGTCCTGACTTTC. It yields the protein CASTPSGANVLTF.

Ten or more counts support this clonotype. The J gene is TRBJ2-1, the V gene TRBV6-2 or TRBV6-3; D assignment may be TRBD1 or TRBD2 (6 bases each). V was clipped by 2 bases and J by 4 bases, with 12 bases between them. This CDR3 has 15 amino acids. Per the germline V gene, CDR1 is MNHEY and CDR2 is SVGEGT. The CDR3 region is CASSYGWGAYNEQFF. CDR3 nucleotides: TGTGCCAGCAGTTACGGGTGGGGGGCTTACAATGAGCAGTTCTTC.

This clonotype was counted only a few times. V gene TRBV7-9 combines with J gene TRBJ2-2; D not certain. V dropped 2 bases and J dropped 3 bases, with 10 bases sitting between them. The CDR3 is 15 amino acids. From germline, CDR1 is SEHNR and CDR2 FQNEAQ (reference sequence). As DNA, the CDR3 is TGTGCCAGCAGCTTAAGACTTACCTACACCGGGGAGCTGTTTTTT. Its protein product is CASSLRLTYTGELFF.

V and J are TRBV9 and TRBJ2-3; no firm D call. Germline V lookup: CDR1 SGDLS, CDR2 YYNGEE. The CDR3 has 14 amino acids. Trimming cost V 4 bases and J 1 base, with 10 bases left between them. DNA for the CDR3: TGTGCCAGCAGCCCGAGTGGTGGCACAGATACGCAGTATTTT. Amino acid sequence: CASSPSGGTDTQYF. The whole variable domain, filled in from reference TRBV9 and TRBJ2-3, reads DSGVTQTPKHLITATGQRVTLRCSPRSGDLSVYWYQQSLDQGLQFLIQYYNGEERAKGNILERFSAQQFPDLHSELNLSSLELGDSALYFCASSPSGGTDTQYFGPGTRLTVL.

The gene calls are TRBV9 and TRBJ1-1, with D possibly matching TRBD1 (6 bases). This CDR3 comprises 13 residues. V was cut by 0 bases and J by 7 bases, with 10 bases left in between. In germline, CDR1 is SGDLS, CDR2 YYNGEE. DNA for the CDR3: TGTGCCAGCAGCGTAGGAGGGGGTGGTGAAGCTTTCTTT. Translated, it gives CASSVGGGGEAFF.

Only a few counts were recorded for this clonotype. V gene TRBV6-2 or TRBV6-3 combines with J gene TRBJ2-7; 10 nucleotides agree with TRBD2. After removal of 0 bases from V and 5 bases from J, the junction contained 7 bases not matched to a gene. Germline V gene lookup returns CDR1 MNHEY and CDR2 SVGEGT. The CDR3 loop spans 16 amino acids. CDR3 amino acids: CASSYSAILAGDEQYF. CDR3 sequence (DNA): TGTGCCAGCAGTTACTCGGCGATTCTAGCGGGAGACGAGCAGTACTTC.

This clonotype was seen more than once but under ten times. V is TRBV9 and J is TRBJ2-7; 9 bases are shared with TRBD2. With 2 bases clipped from V and 6 bases from J, the junction kept 9 bases outside the gene matches. The germline CDR1 and CDR2 sequences are SGDLS and YYNGEE. This CDR3 has 15 residues. For the CDR3, the DNA is TGTGCCAGCAGCGTTGGCGGGGGGGAGTATAGCGAGCAGTACTTC. Translating it yields CASSVGGGEYSEQYF.

The chain recombines TRBV4-2 with TRBJ2-7; D not certain. The germline CDR1 and CDR2 sequences are LGHNA and YNFKEQ. Trimming stripped 6 bases from V and 0 bases from J, with 18 bases between. The CDR3 runs 16 residues. This chain's CDR3 is CASSPDMGFSSYEQYF. CDR3 in DNA: TGTGCCAGCAGTCCTGACATGGGATTTTCCTCCTACGAGCAGTACTTC.

This clonotype has at least ten counts. The rearrangement uses TRBV7-9 and TRBJ2-1, with D perhaps being TRBD1 or TRBD2 (5 bases each). Per the germline V gene, CDR1 is SEHNR and CDR2 is FQNEAQ (reference sequence). V was cut by 2 bases and J by 7 bases, with 6 bases left in between. CDR3 length: 12 amino acids. CDR3 in DNA: TGTGCCAGCAGCTTATGGGGGAATGAGCAGTTCTTC. It translates to CASSLWGNEQFF.

This clonotype turned up a few times. The gene calls are TRBV20-1 and TRBJ2-5; D might be TRBD2 (5 bases). Trimming took off 6 bases at V and 5 bases at J, with 16 bases between the two ends. The CDR3 has 13 amino acids. The germline V gene has CDR1 DFQATT and CDR2 SNEGSKA (reference sequence). Written as DNA, the CDR3 is TGCAGTGCGGGTCGGGGTCTAGAGGAGACCCAGTACTTC. Translation: CSAGRGLEETQYF.

V and J are TRBV9 and TRBJ2-7, with D unresolved. Deletions cut 3 bases from V and 6 bases from J, with 13 bases between. Germline CDR1 is SGDLS and CDR2 is YYNGEE. The CDR3 runs 13 residues. CDR3 sequence: CASSGRTGPEQYF. In DNA form, the CDR3 reads TGTGCCAGCAGCGGAAGGACCGGGCCCGAGCAGTACTTC. Together with reference TRBV9 and TRBJ2-7, the CDR3 gives the full variable domain: DSGVTQTPKHLITATGQRVTLRCSPRSGDLSVYWYQQSLDQGLQFLIQYYNGEERAKGNILERFSAQQFPDLHSELNLSSLELGDSALYFCASSGRTGPEQYFGPGTRLTVT.

This chain uses TRBV27 with TRBJ2-1; a weak D match, TRBD2 (5 bases). Trimming took 0 bases from V and 5 from J, leaving 8 bases between them. The CDR3 extends over 14 amino acids. The V gene's germline CDR1 is MNHEY and CDR2 SMNVEV (reference sequence). CDR3 in amino acids: CASSLSGNHNEQFF. The CDR3 DNA reads TGTGCCAGCAGTTTATCCGGGAATCACAATGAGCAGTTCTTC.

This clonotype was counted between two and nine times. The CDR3 DNA reads as TGCAGTGCTAGAAAGTTAGTTCGGGACAGACCCTACGAGCAGTACTTC. It is translated as CSARKLVRDRPYEQYF. The rearrangement links TRBV20-1 to TRBJ2-7, with 7 positions matching TRBD1. Germline V gene data show CDR1 as DFQATT and CDR2 as SNEGSKA (reference sequence). Losses at the gene ends were 2 bases for V and 2 bases for J; bases not matched to a gene: 12. The CDR3 extends over 16 amino acids.

This clonotype was observed at least ten times. This rearrangement joins TRBV29-1 to TRBJ2-1, with TRBD2 matching 8 bases. V gave up 2 bases and J gave up 10 bases; unmatched junction bases: 10. CDR1 is SQVTM and CDR2 is ANQGSEA in the germline V gene. The CDR3 is 14 amino acids. CDR3 in DNA: TGCAGCGTTGAAACCAGGACTAGCACCCGCGAGCAGTTCTTC. Its protein product is CSVETRTSTREQFF.

The rearrangement links TRBV15 to TRBJ2-7; perhaps TRBD1 as D (6 bases). The CDR3 sequence is 14 residues long. V lost 0 bases and J lost 7, with 13 bases in between. Germline CDR1 and CDR2: LNHNV and YYDKDF (reference sequence). The chain's CDR3 is CATSRDRARGEQYF. CDR3 coding DNA: TGTGCCACCAGCAGAGATCGGGCCAGGGGAGAGCAGTACTTC.

This clonotype has a handful of counts. The V and J genes are TRBV5-5 and TRBJ2-5; TRBD1 might be the D (5 bases). CDR1 and CDR2 from the germline V gene are SGHKS and YYEKEE (reference sequence). V was shortened by 4 bases and J by 2 bases, with 18 bases between the two germline ends. The CDR3 has 16 residues. The CDR3 nucleotides read TGTGCCAGCAGCGATGTAGGTGCAGGGCTACAAGAGACCCAGTACTTC. It codes for CASSDVGAGLQETQYF.

This chain uses TRBV5-1 with TRBJ2-1; D gene unclear. The CDR3 runs 13 residues. V gave up 1 base and J gave up 5 bases, with 7 bases separating them. CDR1 is SGHRS, CDR2 YFSETQ, per germline. CDR3 in amino acids: CASSLLLDNEQFF. The CDR3 DNA reads TGCGCCAGCAGCTTGCTCTTGGACAATGAGCAGTTCTTC.

V gene TRBV29-1 combines with J gene TRBJ2-1, with D possibly TRBD1 on 5 matching bases. V lost 0 bases to trimming and J lost 4 bases, with 10 bases between them. This CDR3 is 14 amino acids long. Germline assignment: CDR1 SQVTM and CDR2 ANQGSEA. The CDR3 loop is CSVEDRENYNEQFF. The DNA for the CDR3 is TGCAGCGTTGAAGACAGGGAAAATTACAATGAGCAGTTCTTC.

The rearrangement joins TRBV4-3 to TRBJ2-5; weak D call: TRBD1 (5 bases). Per the germline V gene, CDR1 is LGHNA and CDR2 is YSLEER. V lost 1 base and J 2 bases, leaving 11 bases between the germline ends. CDR3 size: 15 residues. CDR3 in amino acids: CASSQGPRGQETQYF. Written as DNA, the CDR3 is TGCGCCAGCAGCCAAGGGCCAAGGGGTCAAGAGACCCAGTACTTC.

The rearrangement joins TRBV7-2 to TRBJ2-1; tentatively, D is TRBD2 (5 bases). Germline-derived CDR1 and CDR2 are SGHTA and FQGNSA. The V gene lost 5 bases and the J gene lost 3 bases, with 14 bases spanning the gap. The CDR3 runs to 15 residues. CDR3 loop: CASSPDSPLYNEQFF. Written as DNA, the CDR3 is TGTGCCAGCAGCCCGGACTCGCCCCTCTACAATGAGCAGTTCTTC.

This clonotype was counted only a few times. The genes are TRBV9 and TRBJ2-7; D might be TRBD1 or TRBD2, each matching 5 bases. Trimming took off 4 bases at V and 3 bases at J, with 11 bases between the two ends. The CDR3 contains 13 residues. Germline V lookup: CDR1 SGDLS, CDR2 YYNGEE. CDR3 nucleotides: TGTGCCAGCAGCCCCGGGGCTGGCTACGAGCAGTACTTC. This encodes CASSPGAGYEQYF.

Only a few counts were recorded for this clonotype. This CDR3 is CASSSSGAGNTGELFF. DNA of the CDR3: TGTGCCAGCAGTTCCTCTGGGGCGGGGAACACCGGGGAGCTGTTTTTT. The chain has TRBV12-3 or TRBV12-4 and TRBJ2-2; D assignment may be TRBD1 or TRBD2 (5 bases each). CDR3 length: 16 residues. V gave up 4 bases and J gave up 1 base, with 13 bases separating them.

This clonotype was seen a handful of times. The J gene is TRBJ2-7, the V gene TRBV25-1, with D tentatively TRBD1 or TRBD2 (5 bases each). CDR3 length: 14 amino acids. Trimming cost V 0 bases and J 4 bases, with 10 bases left between them. Per the germline V gene, CDR1 is MGHDK and CDR2 is SYGVNS. Here the CDR3 DNA reads TGTGCCAGCAGTGAATACCAGGGACCTTACGAGCAGTACTTC. Amino acid sequence: CASSEYQGPYEQYF.

The V and J genes are TRBV19 and TRBJ2-7; 7 positions agree with TRBD1. CDR1 is LNHDA and CDR2 is SQIVND in the germline V gene (reference sequence). CDR3 length: 13 residues. V shed 9 bases and J 3 bases; nucleotides not matched to a gene: 8. The DNA for the CDR3 is TGTGCCAGCAGAAACAGGGGCAACTACGAGCAGTACTTC. This sequence encodes CASRNRGNYEQYF.

There are a few counts of this clonotype. The V gene is TRBV7-9, the J gene TRBJ1-2, with a weak D call TRBD1 (6 bases). This CDR3 comprises 14 residues. CDR1 and CDR2 from the germline V gene are SEHNR and FQNEAQ (reference sequence). The V end lost 5 bases, the J end lost 4 bases, and 14 bases lay between the germline ends. The CDR3 reads CASSLSDSSYGYTF. The CDR3 region has the DNA TGTGCCAGCAGCCTATCGGACAGCTCCTATGGCTACACCTTC.

V is TRBV6-5 and J is TRBJ2-7, with D perhaps matching TRBD2 (7 bases). V dropped 2 bases and J dropped 2 bases, with 13 bases sitting between them. CDR1 MNHEY and CDR2 SVGAGI come from the germline V gene. This CDR3 has 15 amino acids. In DNA, the CDR3 is TGTGCCAGCAGTTACGATCGGGGGGACACCTACGAGCAGTACTTC. This sequence encodes CASSYDRGDTYEQYF.

V is TRBV10-3 and J is TRBJ2-3, with D possibly matching TRBD2 (7 bases). V was cut by 0 bases and J by 5 bases, with 15 bases left in between. CDR1 is ENHRY and CDR2 is SYGVKD in the germline V gene. The CDR3 contains 16 residues. CDR3 DNA sequence: TGTGCCATCAGTGAGTCTTTTGCGGGGGCCCGAGATACGCAGTATTTT. The encoded protein is CAISESFAGARDTQYF.

This rearrangement joins TRBV14 to TRBJ2-1; 9 nucleotides align to TRBD1. Germline lookup yields CDR1 SGHDN and CDR2 FVKESK. J lost 9 bases, V lost 4 bases, and 4 bases had no gene match. The CDR3 is made up of 13 amino acids. The CDR3 DNA reads TGTGCCAGCAGCCTATGGACAGGGGTTGAGCAGTTCTTC. Residues: CASSLWTGVEQFF.